One T cell receptor (beta chain) is described in this entry. The data belong to a study of long-term antiretroviral therapy in people with HIV. Survey-level resolution applied to immunoSEQ assay v3.0. Only in-frame clones appear in the TCRdb table, and some are missing; sequencing was by immunoSEQ multiplex PCR. Among some 25,000 clones, approximately 80% were seen once, and the ten largest hold about 14%. Trimming removed 5 bases from V and 0 bases from J; junction bases left unmatched: 7. The germline V gene encodes CDR1 SEHNR and CDR2 FQNEAQ (reference sequence). This CDR3 region has 16 residues. The origin of this receptor is a man aged 30 to 39 with HIV. The chain joins TRBV7-9 to TRBJ1-3; 7 bases match TRBD1. Here the sequenced sample was unsorted PBMCs, taken just over 4.2 years after starting antiretroviral therapy. CDR3 DNA: TGTGCCAGCAGCGTAGTCGGACAGGCCTCTGGAAACACCATATATTTT. Amino acid sequence: CASSVVGQASGNTIYF.